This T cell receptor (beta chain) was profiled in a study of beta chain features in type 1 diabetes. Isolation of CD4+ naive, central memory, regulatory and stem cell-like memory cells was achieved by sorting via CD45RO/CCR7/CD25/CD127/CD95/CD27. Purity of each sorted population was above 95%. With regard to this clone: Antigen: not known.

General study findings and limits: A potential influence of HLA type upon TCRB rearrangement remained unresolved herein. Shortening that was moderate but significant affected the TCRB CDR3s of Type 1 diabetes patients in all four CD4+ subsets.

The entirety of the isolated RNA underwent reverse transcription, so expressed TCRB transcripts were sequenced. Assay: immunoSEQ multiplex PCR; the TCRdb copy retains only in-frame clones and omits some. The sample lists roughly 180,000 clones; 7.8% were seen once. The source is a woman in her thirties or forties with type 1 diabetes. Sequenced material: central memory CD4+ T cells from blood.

The CDR3 DNA reads as TGTGCCAGCAGCCAGACAAAGGGAAACACCATATATTTT. Protein product: CASSQTKGNTIYF. The rearrangement uses TRBV9 and TRBJ1-3; no definite D call. Germline lookup yields CDR1 SGDLS and CDR2 YYNGEE. Deletions cut 4 bases from V and 4 bases from J, with 9 bases between. The CDR3 is 13 amino acids.